A selection of T cell receptor beta chains follows, all from one sample in a study of T cell responses to AZD1222 COVID-19 vaccine. Sequencing was performed with immunoSEQ multiplex PCR; in TCRdb, only in-frame clones are kept and a portion is missing. The table shows about 180,000 clones, with about 88% occurring only once. Sequenced here: peripheral blood, sampled on day 0 of AZD1222 vaccination. The receptors originated from an adult in good health. Both conserved end residues are part of each CDR3. The D gene is left open where the match is weak. Part of the rows lack a size; the others show once, few, many or a class for expanded clones.

d_gene	v_gene	abundance	j_gene	CDR3nt	CDR3aa
-	TRBV7-3	-	TRBJ2-3	TGTGCCAGCAGCTTAACGGCTAGCTCTAGCACAGATACGCAGTATTTT	CASSLTASSSTDTQYF
TRBD2	TRBV9	-	TRBJ2-5	TGTGCCAGCAGCGTAGAGCCTGCTGGGGCGGGGGGTTACCAAGAGACCCAGTACTTC	CASSVEPAGAGGYQETQYF
TRBD1	TRBV4-3	-	TRBJ1-2	TGCGCCAGCAGCCAAGATTGGGGGACAGGGACTAACTATGGCTACACCTTC	CASSQDWGTGTNYGYTF
-	TRBV6-5	-	TRBJ2-3	TGTGCCAGCAGTTACTCTCCATTCACAGATACGCAGTATTTT	CASSYSPFTDTQYF
TRBD1	TRBV7-9	-	TRBJ2-2	TGTGCCAGCAGCGCCTACAGGGGGCTTAGCACCGGGGAGCTGTTTTTT	CASSAYRGLSTGELFF
-	TRBV24-1	-	TRBJ2-2	TGTGCCACCAGTGATTTAAGGGACAAACACACCGGGGAGCTGTTTTTT	CATSDLRDKHTGELFF
-	TRBV9	-	TRBJ1-1	TGTGCCAGCAGCGTCTCAGTGGGCACTGAAGCTTTCTTT	CASSVSVGTEAFF
TRBD2	TRBV19	-	TRBJ2-5	TGTGCCAGTAGTACGACCTCGGGGGGGCCGGGAGAGACCCAGTACTTC	CASSTTSGGPGETQYF
-	TRBV15	-	TRBJ1-5	TGTGCCACCAGCAGACACACTGACAGGAAAACTCAGCCCCAGCATTTT	CATSRHTDRKTQPQHF
TRBD1	TRBV5-6	-	TRBJ1-2	TGTGCCAGCAGCCCCGGAACAGGGGTCTCCTATGGCTACACCTTC	CASSPGTGVSYGYTF
-	TRBV20-1	-	TRBJ1-1	TGCAGTGCTAGTTGGCAGAACACTGAAGCTTTCTTT	CSASWQNTEAFF
-	TRBV2	-	TRBJ1-2	TGTGCCACTCGGACCGGGCGGCACTATGGCTACACCTTC	CATRTGRHYGYTF
TRBD1	TRBV3-1/TRBV3-2	-	TRBJ1-2	TGTGCCAGCAGCCAAGATCCGGGACAGAACTATGGCTACACCTTC	CASSQDPGQNYGYTF
TRBD1	TRBV6-5	once	TRBJ2-7	TGTGCCAGCAGGGACAGGGGCTACGAGCAGTACTTC	CASRDRGYEQYF
TRBD1	TRBV28	-	TRBJ1-1	TGTGCCAGCAGTTCGGGACAGGGGGCTACTGAAGCTTTCTTT	CASSSGQGATEAFF
-	TRBV15	-	TRBJ2-1	TGTGCCACCAGCAGAACGACAGGGGACTACTCCTACAATGAGCAGTTCTTC	CATSRTTGDYSYNEQFF
TRBD1	TRBV5-6	-	TRBJ1-2	TGTGCCAGCAGCCCCAAGGACAGGGGGGACTATGGCTACACCTTC	CASSPKDRGDYGYTF